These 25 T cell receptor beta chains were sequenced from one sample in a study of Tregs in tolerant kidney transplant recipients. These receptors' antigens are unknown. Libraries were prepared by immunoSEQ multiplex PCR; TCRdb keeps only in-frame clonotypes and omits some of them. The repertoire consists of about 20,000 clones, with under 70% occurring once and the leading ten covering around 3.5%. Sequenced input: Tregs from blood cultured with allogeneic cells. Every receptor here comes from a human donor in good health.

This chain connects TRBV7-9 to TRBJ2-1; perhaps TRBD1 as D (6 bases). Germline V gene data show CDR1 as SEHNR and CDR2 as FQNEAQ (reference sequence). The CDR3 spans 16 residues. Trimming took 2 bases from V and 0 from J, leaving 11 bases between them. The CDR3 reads CASSLMGALSYNEQFF. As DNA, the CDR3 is TGTGCCAGCAGCTTAATGGGGGCCCTCTCCTACAATGAGCAGTTCTTC.

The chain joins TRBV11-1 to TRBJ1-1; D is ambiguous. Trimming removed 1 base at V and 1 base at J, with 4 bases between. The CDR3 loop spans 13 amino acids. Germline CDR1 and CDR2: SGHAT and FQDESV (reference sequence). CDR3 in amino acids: CASSLEGNTEAFF. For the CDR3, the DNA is TGTGCCAGCAGCTTAGAAGGGAACACTGAAGCTTTCTTT.

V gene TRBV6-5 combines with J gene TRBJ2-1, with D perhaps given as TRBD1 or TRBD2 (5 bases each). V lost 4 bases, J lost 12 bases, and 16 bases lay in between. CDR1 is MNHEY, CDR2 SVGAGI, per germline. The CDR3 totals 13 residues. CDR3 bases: TGTGCCAGCAGTTCCTCCGGGACCTCGGGGCAGTTCTTC. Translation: CASSSSGTSGQFF.

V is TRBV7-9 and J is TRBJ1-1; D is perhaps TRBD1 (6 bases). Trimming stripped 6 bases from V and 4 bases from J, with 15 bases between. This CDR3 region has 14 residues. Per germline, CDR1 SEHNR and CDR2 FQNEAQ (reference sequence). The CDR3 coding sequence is TGTGCCAGCAGTGGACAGCCTCGGGGCACTGAAGCTTTCTTT. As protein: CASSGQPRGTEAFF.

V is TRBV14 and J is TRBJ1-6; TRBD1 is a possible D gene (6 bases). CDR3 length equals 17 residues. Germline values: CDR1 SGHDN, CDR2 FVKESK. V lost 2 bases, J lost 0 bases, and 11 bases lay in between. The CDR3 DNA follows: TGTGCCAGCAGCCAACTAAGGGGGAGCTCCTATAATTCACCCCTCCACTTT. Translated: CASSQLRGSSYNSPLHF.

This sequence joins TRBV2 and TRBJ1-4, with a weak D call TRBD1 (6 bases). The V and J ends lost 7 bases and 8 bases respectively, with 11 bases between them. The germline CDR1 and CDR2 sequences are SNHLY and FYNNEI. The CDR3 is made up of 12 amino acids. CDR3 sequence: CASKQGREKLFF. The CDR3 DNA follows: TGTGCCAGCAAACAGGGTCGAGAAAAACTGTTTTTT.

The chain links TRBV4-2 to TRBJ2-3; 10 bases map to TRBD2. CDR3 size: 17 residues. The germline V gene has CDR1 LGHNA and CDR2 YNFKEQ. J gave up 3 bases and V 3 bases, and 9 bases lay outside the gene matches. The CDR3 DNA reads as TGTGCCAGCAGCCAGTGGCTAGCGGGGGTCAGTACAGATACGCAGTATTTT. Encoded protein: CASSQWLAGVSTDTQYF.

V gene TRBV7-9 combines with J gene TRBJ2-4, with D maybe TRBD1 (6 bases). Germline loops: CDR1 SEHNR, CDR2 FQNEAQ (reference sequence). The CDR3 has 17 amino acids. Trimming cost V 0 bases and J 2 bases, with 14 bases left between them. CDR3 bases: TGTGCCAGCAGCTTAGCGGGACCCACAGGGACCAAAAACATTCAGTACTTC. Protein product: CASSLAGPTGTKNIQYF.

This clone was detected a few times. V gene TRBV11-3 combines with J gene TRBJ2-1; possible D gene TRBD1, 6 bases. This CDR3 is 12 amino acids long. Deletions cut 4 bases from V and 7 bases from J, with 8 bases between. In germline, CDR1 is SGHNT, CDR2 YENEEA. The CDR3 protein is CASSSTGNEQFF. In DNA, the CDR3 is TGTGCCAGCAGCTCTACAGGGAATGAGCAGTTCTTC. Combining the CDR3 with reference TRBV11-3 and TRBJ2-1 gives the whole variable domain EAGVVQSPRYKIIEKKQPVAFWCNPISGHNTLYWYLQNLGQGPELLIRYENEEAVDDSQLPKDRFSAERLKGVDSTLKIQPAELGDSAVYLCASSSTGNEQFFGPGTRLTVL.

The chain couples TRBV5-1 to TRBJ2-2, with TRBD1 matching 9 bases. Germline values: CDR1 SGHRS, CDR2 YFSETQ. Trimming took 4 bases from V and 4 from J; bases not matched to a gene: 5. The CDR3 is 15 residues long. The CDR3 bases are TGCGCCAGCAGCCCTGGACAGGGGTCCACCGGGGAGCTGTTTTTT. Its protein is CASSPGQGSTGELFF.

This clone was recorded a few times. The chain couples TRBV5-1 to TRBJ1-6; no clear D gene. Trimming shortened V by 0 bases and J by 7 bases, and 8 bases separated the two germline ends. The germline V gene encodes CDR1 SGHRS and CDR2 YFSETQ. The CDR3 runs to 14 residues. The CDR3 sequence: CASSLVSDNSPLHF. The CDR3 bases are TGCGCCAGCAGCTTGGTGTCAGACAATTCACCCCTCCACTTT.

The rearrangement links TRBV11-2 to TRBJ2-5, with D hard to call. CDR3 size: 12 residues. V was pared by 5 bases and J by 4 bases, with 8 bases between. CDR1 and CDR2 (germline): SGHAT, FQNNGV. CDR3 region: CASSLTGETQYF. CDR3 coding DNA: TGTGCCAGCAGCCTCACGGGAGAGACCCAGTACTTC.

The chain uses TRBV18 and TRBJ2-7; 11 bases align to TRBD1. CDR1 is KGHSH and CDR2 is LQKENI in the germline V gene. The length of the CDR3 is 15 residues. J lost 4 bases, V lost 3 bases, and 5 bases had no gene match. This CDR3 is CASSPGTGGTYEQYF. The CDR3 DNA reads TGTGCCAGCTCACCCGGGACAGGGGGAACTTACGAGCAGTACTTC.

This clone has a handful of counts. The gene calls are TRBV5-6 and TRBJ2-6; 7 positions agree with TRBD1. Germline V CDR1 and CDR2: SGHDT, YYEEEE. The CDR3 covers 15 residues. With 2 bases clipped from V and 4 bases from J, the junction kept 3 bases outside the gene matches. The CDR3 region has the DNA TGTGCCAGCAGCTTACAGGGGCAGGGGGCCAACGTCCTGACTTTC. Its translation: CASSLQGQGANVLTF.

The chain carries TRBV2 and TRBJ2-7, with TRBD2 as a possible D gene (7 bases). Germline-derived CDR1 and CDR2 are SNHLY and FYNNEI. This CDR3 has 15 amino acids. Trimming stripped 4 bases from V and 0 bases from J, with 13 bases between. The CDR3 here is CASSVRGGGSYEQYF. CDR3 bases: TGTGCCAGCAGTGTCAGGGGCGGGGGCTCCTACGAGCAGTACTTC.

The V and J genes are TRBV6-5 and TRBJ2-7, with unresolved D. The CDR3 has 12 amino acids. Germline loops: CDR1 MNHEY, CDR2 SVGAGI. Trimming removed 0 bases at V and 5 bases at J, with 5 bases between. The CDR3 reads CASSYSGHEQYF. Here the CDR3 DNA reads TGTGCCAGCAGTTACTCGGGTCACGAGCAGTACTTC.

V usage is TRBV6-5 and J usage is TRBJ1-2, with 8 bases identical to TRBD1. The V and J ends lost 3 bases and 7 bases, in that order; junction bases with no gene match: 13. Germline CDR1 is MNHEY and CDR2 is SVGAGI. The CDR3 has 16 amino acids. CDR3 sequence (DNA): TGTGCCAGCAGTTATAACAGAGCGGGACAGGCATTTGGCTACACCTTC. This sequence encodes CASSYNRAGQAFGYTF.

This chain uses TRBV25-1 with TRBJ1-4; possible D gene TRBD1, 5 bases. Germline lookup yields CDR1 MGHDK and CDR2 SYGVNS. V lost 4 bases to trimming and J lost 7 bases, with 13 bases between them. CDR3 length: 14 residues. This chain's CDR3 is CASSAPGLAEKLFF. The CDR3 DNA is TGTGCCAGCAGTGCGCCAGGGCTAGCTGAAAAACTGTTTTTT.

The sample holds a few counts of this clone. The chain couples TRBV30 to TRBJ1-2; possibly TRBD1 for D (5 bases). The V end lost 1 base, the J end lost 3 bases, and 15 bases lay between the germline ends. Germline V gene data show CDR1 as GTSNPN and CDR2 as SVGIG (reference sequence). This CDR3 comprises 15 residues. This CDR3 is CAWSEGSSPYYGYTF. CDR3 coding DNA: TGTGCCTGGAGTGAGGGGTCCTCTCCATACTATGGCTACACCTTC.

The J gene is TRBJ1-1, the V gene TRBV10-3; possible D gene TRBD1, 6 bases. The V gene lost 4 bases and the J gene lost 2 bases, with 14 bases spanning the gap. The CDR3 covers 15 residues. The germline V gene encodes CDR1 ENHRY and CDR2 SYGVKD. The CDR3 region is CAISGTQGVNTEAFF. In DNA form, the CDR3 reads TGTGCCATCAGTGGAACACAGGGAGTTAACACTGAAGCTTTCTTT.

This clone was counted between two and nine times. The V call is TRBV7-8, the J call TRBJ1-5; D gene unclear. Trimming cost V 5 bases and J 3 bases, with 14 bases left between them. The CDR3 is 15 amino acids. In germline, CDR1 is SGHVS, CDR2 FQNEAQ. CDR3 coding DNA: TGTGCCAGCAGCCTTTACCGGGCCAACAATCAGCCCCAGCATTTT. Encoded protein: CASSLYRANNQPQHF.

The CDR3 protein is CASSLWQGANQPQHF. The CDR3 DNA follows: TGTGCCAGCAGCTTGTGGCAGGGGGCGAATCAGCCCCAGCATTTT. This chain links TRBV7-2 with TRBJ1-5; TRBD1 matches at 8 bases. CDR3 size: 15 residues. The germline V gene encodes CDR1 SGHTA and CDR2 FQGNSA. The V gene end was trimmed by 3 bases and the J gene end by 4 bases; junction bases not matched to a gene: 5.

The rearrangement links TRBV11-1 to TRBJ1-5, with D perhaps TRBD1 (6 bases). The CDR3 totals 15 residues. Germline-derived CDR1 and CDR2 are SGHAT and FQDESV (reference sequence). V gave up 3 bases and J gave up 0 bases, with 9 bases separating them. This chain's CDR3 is CASSFTGYSNQPQHF. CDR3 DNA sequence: TGTGCCAGCAGCTTTACAGGGTATAGCAATCAGCCCCAGCATTTT.

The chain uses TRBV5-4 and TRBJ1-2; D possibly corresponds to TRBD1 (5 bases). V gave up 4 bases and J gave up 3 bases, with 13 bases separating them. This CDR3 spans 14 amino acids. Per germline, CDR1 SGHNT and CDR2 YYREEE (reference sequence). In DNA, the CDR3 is TGTGCCAGCAGCCTACCGGGGCCGTACTATGGCTACACCTTC. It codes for CASSLPGPYYGYTF.

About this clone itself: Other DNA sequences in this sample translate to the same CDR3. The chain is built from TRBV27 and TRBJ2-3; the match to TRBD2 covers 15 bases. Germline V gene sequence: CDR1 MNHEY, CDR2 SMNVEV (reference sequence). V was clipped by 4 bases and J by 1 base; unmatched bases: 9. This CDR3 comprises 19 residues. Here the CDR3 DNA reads TGTGCCAGCAGTTCTGGACTAGCGGGGGGGGCGGTAGGCACAGATACGCAGTATTTT. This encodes CASSSGLAGGAVGTDTQYF.